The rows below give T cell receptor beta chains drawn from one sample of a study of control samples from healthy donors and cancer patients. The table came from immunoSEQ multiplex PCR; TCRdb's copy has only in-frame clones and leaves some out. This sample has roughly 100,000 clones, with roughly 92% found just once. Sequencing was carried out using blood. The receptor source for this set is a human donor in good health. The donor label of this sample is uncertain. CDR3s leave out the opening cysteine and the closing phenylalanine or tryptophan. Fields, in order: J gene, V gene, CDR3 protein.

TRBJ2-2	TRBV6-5	ATQEGELF
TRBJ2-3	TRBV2	ASIEGASGPSSTDTQY
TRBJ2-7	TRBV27	ASRGGTGNYIYEQY
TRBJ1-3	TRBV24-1	ATSDLSGNTIY
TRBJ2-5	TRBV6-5	ASSYEGAQETQY
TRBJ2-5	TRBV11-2	ASSSRAGRGETQY
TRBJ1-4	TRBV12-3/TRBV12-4	ASRPGQLEKLF
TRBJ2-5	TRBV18	ASSPLEGEETQY
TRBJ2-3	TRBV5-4	ASSLYSATDTQY
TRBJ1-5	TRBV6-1	ASSESAGADQPQH
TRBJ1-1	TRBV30	ACRPRDTLRVF
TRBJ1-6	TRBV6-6	ASSPTAERISPLH
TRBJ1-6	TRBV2	ASRPTGVLSPLH
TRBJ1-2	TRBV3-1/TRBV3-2	ASSQEIQQGGYT
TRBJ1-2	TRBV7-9	ASSLGTDGYT
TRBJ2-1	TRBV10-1	ASSELTLGDEQF
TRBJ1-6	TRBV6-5	ASRPGTVDSPLH
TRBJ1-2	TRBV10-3	AIGSQQGQSGYT
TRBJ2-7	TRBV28	ASRMTGGAYEQY
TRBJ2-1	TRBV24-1	ATSDLGRQGYNEQF
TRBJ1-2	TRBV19	ASSGTGDVGYT
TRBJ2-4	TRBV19	ASSSREENIQY
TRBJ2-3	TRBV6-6	ASSQGAPGTDTQY
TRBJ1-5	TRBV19	ASSLAGASNQPQH
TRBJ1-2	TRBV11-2	ASSPTGSGYT
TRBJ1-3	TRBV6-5	ASSYTGDGNTIY
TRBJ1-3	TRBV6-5	ASRITGPSGNTIY
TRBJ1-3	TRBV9	ASSSGVSGNTIY
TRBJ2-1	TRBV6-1	ASSEIGGAFEQF
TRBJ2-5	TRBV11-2	ASSLETGGPETQY
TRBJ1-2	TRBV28	ASSNGGGYGYT
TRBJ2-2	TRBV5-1	ASSPGTAGAGELF
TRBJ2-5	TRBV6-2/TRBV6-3	ASSRLQGQETQY
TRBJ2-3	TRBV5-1	ASSLLGRGADTQY
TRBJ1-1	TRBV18	ASSLQGAGVNTEAF
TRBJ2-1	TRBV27	ASSGRSSGDHEQF
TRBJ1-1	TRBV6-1	ASSPGRGGNTEAF